This entry features one T cell receptor (beta chain) sequence. This clone was seen once. Its antigen has not been determined. Base qualities are not recorded, but no much larger clone differs from it by a single base. The sample contains more than one DNA sequence encoding this CDR3. From cysteine to phenylalanine, the CDR3 is 13 amino acids long. The CDR3 DNA has 39 bases and is translated from base 1. V sheds 5 bases and J sheds 4 bases, leaving 11 bases between their ends. According to the germline V gene, CDR1 reads ENHRY and CDR2 reads SYGVKD. Patients with autoimmune disease history or receiving systemic immunosuppression were excluded from the trial. In every dose cohort, peripheral blood was drawn for TCR sequencing at baseline, cycle 4 day 1, and cycle 7 day 1. The samples were drawn from a first-in-human, open-label, multicenter phase I dose-escalation trial of ivuxolimab. Adults with locally advanced or metastatic head and neck squamous cell, hepatocellular, melanoma or renal cell carcinoma were enrolled in the trial. Before TCR sequencing, CD4+ and CD8+ T cells were separately sorted from peripheral blood.

This sample was taken from a study of OX40 agonist ivuxolimab in advanced cancers. About the investigation overall: The costimulatory receptor OX40 (CD134) was targeted by ivuxolimab, a fully human IgG2 agonistic monoclonal antibody. Partial responses occurred in three dose-escalation patients, of whom one had hepatocellular carcinoma and two had cutaneous melanoma. Patients were allowed to have had prior anti-PD-1, anti-PD-L1 or anti-CTLA-4 therapy, and around 41% of the dose-escalation patients had previously received checkpoint inhibitors. Of the roughly 53 patients in dose escalation, about 20 had hepatocellular carcinoma, roughly 15 had melanoma, 9 had renal cell carcinoma and 9 had head and neck cancer. Intravenous ivuxolimab was administered to patients every 2 weeks at six dose levels: 0.01, 0.1, 0.3, 1.5, 3 and 10 mg/kg. Peripheral TCRbeta sequencing aimed to test whether ivuxolimab altered TCR sequence diversity and caused clonal T-cell expansion. A male proportion of almost 85% and a mean age of about 60 years, ranging from about 23 to 79, were recorded for the dose-escalation cohort. The paper describes the monotherapy dose-escalation part (N of about 57 patients) of the phase I trial of ivuxolimab. Paper-wide results and their limitations: After ivuxolimab, expanded clones were on average more numerous among CD8+ T cells than among CD4+ T cells. At doses from 0.1 to 3.0 mg/kg, clonal expansion was seen in both CD4+ and CD8+ blood T cells between baseline and week 6. The antigen specificity of the clonally expanded peripheral T cells was not determined. In the 0.1-3.0 mg/kg groups, partial responders had among the lowest normalized peripheral clonal expansion, particularly in CD8+ T cells. Low levels of normalized T-cell clonal expansion were also shown by some nonresponding patients.

To sequence the TCRbeta CDR3 region, genomic DNA was isolated from the sorted cells. TCRbeta CDR3 regions were sequenced using the immunoSEQ Assay. TCRdb took this table from immuneACCESS and kept in-frame rearrangements with V and J called. Such tables lack part of the clones; where checked against another copy, unresolved V genes explain under half of the gap, and the rest is unexplained. This sample lists about 65,000 clones; roughly 84% were detected once. Of the sample, under 0.5% falls within the top ten clones. The sequence was obtained from an adult with an advanced solid tumor such as melanoma, head and neck, liver or kidney cancer. Here the chain combines TRBV10-3 and TRBJ1-1, with no confidently assigned D gene. The input for sequencing was CD4+ or CD8+ T cells sorted from blood, taken in a trial of the OX40 agonist ivuxolimab. The nucleotide sequence is TGTGCCATCAGTATAGTAGGTAGCACTGAAGCTTTCTTT. Translated, it reads CAISIVGSTEAFF.